The clone carrying this T cell receptor (beta chain) turned up a few times. These data come from a study of CD8 T cells in ankylosing spondylitis. MiXCR was run by TCRdb on the 5' RACE reads, yielding one entry per CDR3 protein. The sample includes approximately 200,000 distinct CDR3 sequences, around 13% seen only once; the top ten take more than 15%. Trimming left V 0 bases short and J 4 bases short, with 12 bases between. The CDR3 is made up of 14 amino acids. Germline V gene sequence: CDR1 DFQATT, CDR2 SNEGSKA (reference sequence). The clonotype comes from a male donor with ankylosing spondylitis or in good health (not recorded which). This chain links TRBV20-1 with TRBJ1-1; D is uncertain. Sequencing input: blood, either unsorted or a sorted T cell fraction (not recorded which). The CDR3 DNA follows: TGCAGTGCTAGAGAAATAAAGGAGGGCACTGAAGCTTTCTTT. Encoded protein: CSAREIKEGTEAFF.